These 27 T cell receptor beta chains were sequenced from one sample in a study of blood T cell repertoires in COVID-19. Sequenced by immunoSEQ multiplex PCR; TCRdb stores in-frame clones only, minus some. The sample records 350,000 or so clones, about nine tenths being singletons. Material: PBMCs or T cells enriched from blood (not recorded which). These receptors all stem from a woman in her thirties who had been exposed to COVID-19.

The table lists this clone with a count of one. This CDR3 is also generated by other DNA sequences in the sample. The rearrangement links TRBV5-1 to TRBJ2-7; 8 bases are a match to TRBD1. Germline CDR1 SGHRS, CDR2 YFSETQ. With 1 base clipped from V and 4 bases from J, the junction kept 1 base outside the gene matches. CDR3 length: 13 residues. The CDR3 region has the DNA TGCGCCAGCAGCTTGCAGGGGGCTTACGAGCAGTACTTC. Translated: CASSLQGAYEQYF.

This chain connects TRBV30 to TRBJ2-1; D is undetermined. The length of the CDR3 is 12 residues. Looked up from germline, CDR1 is GTSNPN and CDR2 is SVGIG (reference sequence). Trimming took 4 bases from V and 2 from J, leaving 6 bases between them. The CDR3 sequence: CAWNQAYNEQFF. The CDR3 nucleotides are TGTGCCTGGAACCAGGCCTACAATGAGCAGTTCTTC.

This clone appeared a few times. The chain uses TRBV7-9 and TRBJ2-2; 9 bases map to TRBD1. The CDR3 sequence is 13 residues long. Germline trimming cut 0 bases from V and 13 bases from J; bases unmatched to any gene: 3. Per the germline V gene, CDR1 is SEHNR and CDR2 is FQNEAQ (reference sequence). The CDR3 here is CASSLAGQGALFF. DNA of the CDR3: TGTGCCAGCAGCTTAGCGGGACAGGGTGCGCTGTTTTTT.

This sequence joins TRBV5-1 and TRBJ2-5; the match to TRBD1 covers 9 bases. This CDR3 region has 14 residues. CDR1 and CDR2 (germline): SGHRS, YFSETQ. With V trimmed by 4 bases and J by 3 bases, 4 bases remained unmatched. In DNA form, the CDR3 reads TGCGCCAGCAGCATACAGGGGGCGGAAGAGACCCAGTACTTC. Its translation is CASSIQGAEETQYF.

The chain uses TRBV28 and TRBJ1-5; perhaps TRBD1 as D (6 bases). CDR3 size: 15 residues. The V gene's germline CDR1 is MDHEN and CDR2 SYDVKM. The germline V and J ends were trimmed by 6 bases and 1 base, with 13 bases remaining between them. The CDR3 DNA reads TGTGCCAGCAGCCCGGTGAGGGGGAGCAATCAGCCCCAGCATTTT. It yields the protein CASSPVRGSNQPQHF.

The rearrangement links TRBV2 to TRBJ1-1; 7 positions match TRBD1. Germline V gives CDR1 SNHLY, CDR2 FYNNEI. With 7 bases clipped from V and 1 base from J, the junction kept 6 bases outside the gene matches. The CDR3 sequence is 14 residues long. The CDR3 DNA sequence: TGTGCCAGCATGGAGAGGACAGGGAACACTGAAGCTTTCTTT. This codes for CASMERTGNTEAFF.

The J gene is TRBJ1-5, the V gene TRBV28; weak D call: TRBD1 (5 bases). Trimming removed 4 bases at V and 4 bases at J, with 11 bases between. Germline values: CDR1 MDHEN, CDR2 SYDVKM. The CDR3 runs to 14 residues. Here the CDR3 reads CASSWGITNQPQHF. The CDR3 bases are TGTGCCAGCAGTTGGGGCATCACGAATCAGCCCCAGCATTTT. The entire variable domain, with the rest obtained from reference TRBV28 and TRBJ1-5, is as follows: DVKVTQSSRYLVKRTGEKVFLECVQDMDHENMFWYRQDPGLGLRLIYFSYDVKMKEKGDIPEGYSVSREKKERFSLILESASTNQTSMYLCASSWGITNQPQHFGDGTRLSIL.

This clone was seen more than once but under ten times. V is TRBV18 and J is TRBJ2-5; D ambiguous. CDR3 size: 12 residues. CDR1 KGHSH and CDR2 LQKENI come from the germline V gene. With 6 bases removed from V and 5 bases from J, the gap between germline ends came to 10 bases. The CDR3 region is CASSPSGETQYF. The DNA for the CDR3 is TGTGCCAGCTCTCCTAGTGGTGAGACCCAGTACTTC.

The chain links TRBV9 to TRBJ2-7, with no clear D. Per the germline V gene, CDR1 is SGDLS and CDR2 is YYNGEE. V lost 4 bases and J 1 base, leaving 6 bases between the germline ends. The CDR3 runs 12 residues. The DNA for the CDR3 is TGTGCCAGCAGCCCCCCGTCCTACGAGCAGTACTTC. As protein: CASSPPSYEQYF.

V gene TRBV7-9 combines with J gene TRBJ2-7, with TRBD1 identical over 12 bases. The CDR3 sequence is 16 residues long. Germline V CDR1 and CDR2: SEHNR, FQNEAQ (reference sequence). V shed 5 bases, J shed 5 bases, and the junction held 10 bases outside the gene matches. The CDR3 nucleotides are TGTGCCAGCAGCCCCCGCTCGGGGACAGGGGGCAACGAGCAGTACTTC. This encodes CASSPRSGTGGNEQYF.

The DNA for the CDR3 is TGCGCCAGCAGCTGGGGGGAGGTTATTAATGAAAAACTGTTTTTT. The encoded protein is CASSWGEVINEKLFF. The rearrangement uses TRBV5-1 and TRBJ1-4, with a weak D call TRBD1 (5 bases). V dropped 3 bases and J dropped 4 bases, with 13 bases sitting between them. The CDR3 contains 15 residues. Looked up from germline, CDR1 is SGHRS and CDR2 is YFSETQ.

The CDR3 DNA reads as TGTGCCAGCAGTTACGGACAGCCTAGCAATCAGCCCCAGCATTTT. This codes for CASSYGQPSNQPQHF. This chain joins TRBV6-6 and TRBJ1-5; D perhaps matches TRBD1 (6 bases). The V gene lost 2 bases and the J gene lost 0 bases, with 8 bases spanning the gap. The germline gives CDR1 MNHNY, CDR2 SVGAGI (reference sequence). This CDR3 contains 15 residues.

The sample holds one count of this clone. V is TRBV7-3 and J is TRBJ2-1; D is possibly TRBD1 (5 bases). The V end lost 6 bases, the J end lost 6 bases, and 9 bases lay between the germline ends. The germline V gene encodes CDR1 SGHTA and CDR2 FQGTGA. The CDR3 spans 12 residues. CDR3 amino acids: CASRDQGNEQFF. As DNA, the CDR3 is TGTGCCAGCAGGGATCAGGGCAATGAGCAGTTCTTC.

This chain uses TRBV27 with TRBJ1-5; 9 bases are a match to TRBD1. This CDR3 has 14 residues. V trimming: 5 bases; J trimming: 9 bases; junction bases outside the gene matches: 8. CDR1 is MNHEY, CDR2 SMNVEV, per germline (reference sequence). The CDR3 region has the DNA TGTGCCAGCAGTCTGAACAGGGGGCAGGGGCCCCAGCATTTT. Its protein is CASSLNRGQGPQHF.

The chain has TRBV6-5 and TRBJ1-2, with D maybe TRBD1 (5 bases). Germline loops: CDR1 MNHEY, CDR2 SVGAGI. V was cut by 3 bases and J by 4 bases, with 12 bases left in between. This CDR3 spans 14 amino acids. In DNA, the CDR3 is TGTGCCAGCAGTTATTCAGGGTATACCTATGGCTACACCTTC. Amino acids: CASSYSGYTYGYTF.

This chain's CDR3 is CASRTGQGNTGELFF. The CDR3 DNA sequence: TGTGCCAGCAGAACAGGACAGGGGAACACCGGGGAGCTGTTTTTT. The chain recombines TRBV9 with TRBJ2-2; TRBD1 aligns across 8 bases. The V gene's germline CDR1 is SGDLS and CDR2 YYNGEE. The CDR3 is 15 amino acids. The V and J ends lost 5 bases and 1 base, in that order; junction bases with no gene match: 4.

The rearrangement uses TRBV28 and TRBJ1-2; unclear D gene. CDR3 size: 12 residues. Looked up from germline, CDR1 is MDHEN and CDR2 is SYDVKM. This chain's CDR3 is CAAYRSNYGYTF. The CDR3 DNA is TGTGCGGCGTACAGAAGCAACTATGGCTACACCTTC.

The V gene is TRBV5-1, the J gene TRBJ2-3; D gene ambiguous. Germline V lookup: CDR1 SGHRS, CDR2 YFSETQ. The CDR3 contains 14 residues. Trimming pared 4 bases from V and 1 base from J, leaving 10 bases between. CDR3 DNA sequence: TGCGCCAGCAGCCCTGCTACGGGCACAGATACGCAGTATTTT. Translated, it gives CASSPATGTDTQYF. Combining the CDR3 with reference TRBV5-1 and TRBJ2-3 gives the whole variable domain KAGVTQTPRYLIKTRGQQVTLSCSPISGHRSVSWYQQTPGQGLQFLFEYFSETQRNKGNFPGRFSGRQFSNSRSEMNVSTLELGDSALYLCASSPATGTDTQYFGPGTRLTVL.

The J gene is TRBJ2-7, the V gene TRBV5-4, with D unresolved. Germline V gene lookup returns CDR1 SGHNT and CDR2 YYREEE (reference sequence). V lost 0 bases and J 6 bases, leaving 22 bases between the germline ends. This CDR3 is built from 17 residues. The CDR3 DNA is TGTGCCAGCAGCTTGGGATCCACTCCCCCAATTCCCCTCGAGCAGTACTTC. Protein sequence: CASSLGSTPPIPLEQYF.

The V gene is TRBV29-1, the J gene TRBJ2-7, with D perhaps TRBD2 (6 bases). Per germline, CDR1 SQVTM and CDR2 ANQGSEA. Trimming left V 7 bases short and J 6 bases short, with 31 bases between. The CDR3 runs to 17 residues. CDR3 bases: TGCAGCGCACACGGGGGTTTCTTCCGGACCCTAGTGGTCGAGCAGTACTTC. Protein sequence: CSAHGGFFRTLVVEQYF.

The chain recombines TRBV24-1 with TRBJ1-5, with TRBD1 matching 7 bases. V shed 4 bases and J 1 base; nucleotides not matched to a gene: 6. This CDR3 comprises 16 residues. The germline V gene encodes CDR1 KGHDR and CDR2 SFDVKD. The DNA of the CDR3 is TGTGCCACCAGTGACAGGACAGGTCGAAGCAATCAGCCCCAGCATTTT. The encoded protein is CATSDRTGRSNQPQHF.

The J gene is TRBJ2-7, the V gene TRBV12-3 or TRBV12-4; TRBD1 might be the D (5 bases). The CDR3 runs 13 residues. V lost 5 bases, J lost 7 bases, and 15 bases lay in between. CDR3 DNA: TGTGCCAGCAGTCTACAGGCTCTTGGGGAGCAGTACTTC. As protein: CASSLQALGEQYF.

The V gene is TRBV25-1, the J gene TRBJ2-3; 14 bases align to TRBD2. CDR3 length: 17 amino acids. J gave up 2 bases and V 1 base, and 2 bases lay outside the gene matches. The germline gives CDR1 MGHDK, CDR2 SYGVNS. The CDR3 loop reads CASSEWGLAGVTDTQYF. DNA for the CDR3: TGTGCCAGCAGTGAATGGGGACTAGCGGGGGTCACAGATACGCAGTATTTT.

This rearrangement joins TRBV28 to TRBJ2-3, with D possibly being TRBD2 (6 bases). Between the trimmed V and J ends, which lost 7 bases and 2 bases, there was a span of 13 bases. The CDR3 totals 14 residues. The germline gives CDR1 MDHEN, CDR2 SYDVKM. CDR3 amino acids: CASTPGTFTDTQYF. CDR3 nucleotide sequence: TGTGCCAGCACCCCCGGGACTTTCACAGATACGCAGTATTTT.

The chain recombines TRBV27 with TRBJ1-1; D might be TRBD1 (6 bases). The germline V gene has CDR1 MNHEY and CDR2 SMNVEV (reference sequence). The CDR3 has 15 amino acids. Trimming cost V 4 bases and J 0 bases, with 12 bases left between them. CDR3 nucleotide sequence: TGTGCCAGCAGTTGGACAGCTCTAATGAACACTGAAGCTTTCTTT. This gives the protein CASSWTALMNTEAFF.

There are a few counts of this clone. This rearrangement joins TRBV3-1 (or the pseudogene TRBV3-2) to TRBJ2-1; 10 nucleotides align to TRBD2. The CDR3 loop spans 14 amino acids. V was pared by 4 bases and J by 8 bases, with 5 bases of the junction left unmatched. The germline V gene encodes CDR1 LGHDT and CDR2 YNNKEL (reference sequence). The CDR3 region is CASSPGLASDEQFF. CDR3 in DNA: TGTGCCAGCAGCCCGGGACTAGCGAGCGATGAGCAGTTCTTC.

This chain connects TRBV24-1 to TRBJ2-5; TRBD2 matches 13 bases. This CDR3 is 17 amino acids long. The ends lost 4 bases at V and 1 base at J; junction bases unmatched: 5. Germline CDR1 and CDR2: KGHDR and SFDVKD. CDR3 loop: CATSDPGLAGFQETQYF. CDR3 DNA: TGTGCCACCAGTGACCCGGGACTAGCGGGATTCCAAGAGACCCAGTACTTC.